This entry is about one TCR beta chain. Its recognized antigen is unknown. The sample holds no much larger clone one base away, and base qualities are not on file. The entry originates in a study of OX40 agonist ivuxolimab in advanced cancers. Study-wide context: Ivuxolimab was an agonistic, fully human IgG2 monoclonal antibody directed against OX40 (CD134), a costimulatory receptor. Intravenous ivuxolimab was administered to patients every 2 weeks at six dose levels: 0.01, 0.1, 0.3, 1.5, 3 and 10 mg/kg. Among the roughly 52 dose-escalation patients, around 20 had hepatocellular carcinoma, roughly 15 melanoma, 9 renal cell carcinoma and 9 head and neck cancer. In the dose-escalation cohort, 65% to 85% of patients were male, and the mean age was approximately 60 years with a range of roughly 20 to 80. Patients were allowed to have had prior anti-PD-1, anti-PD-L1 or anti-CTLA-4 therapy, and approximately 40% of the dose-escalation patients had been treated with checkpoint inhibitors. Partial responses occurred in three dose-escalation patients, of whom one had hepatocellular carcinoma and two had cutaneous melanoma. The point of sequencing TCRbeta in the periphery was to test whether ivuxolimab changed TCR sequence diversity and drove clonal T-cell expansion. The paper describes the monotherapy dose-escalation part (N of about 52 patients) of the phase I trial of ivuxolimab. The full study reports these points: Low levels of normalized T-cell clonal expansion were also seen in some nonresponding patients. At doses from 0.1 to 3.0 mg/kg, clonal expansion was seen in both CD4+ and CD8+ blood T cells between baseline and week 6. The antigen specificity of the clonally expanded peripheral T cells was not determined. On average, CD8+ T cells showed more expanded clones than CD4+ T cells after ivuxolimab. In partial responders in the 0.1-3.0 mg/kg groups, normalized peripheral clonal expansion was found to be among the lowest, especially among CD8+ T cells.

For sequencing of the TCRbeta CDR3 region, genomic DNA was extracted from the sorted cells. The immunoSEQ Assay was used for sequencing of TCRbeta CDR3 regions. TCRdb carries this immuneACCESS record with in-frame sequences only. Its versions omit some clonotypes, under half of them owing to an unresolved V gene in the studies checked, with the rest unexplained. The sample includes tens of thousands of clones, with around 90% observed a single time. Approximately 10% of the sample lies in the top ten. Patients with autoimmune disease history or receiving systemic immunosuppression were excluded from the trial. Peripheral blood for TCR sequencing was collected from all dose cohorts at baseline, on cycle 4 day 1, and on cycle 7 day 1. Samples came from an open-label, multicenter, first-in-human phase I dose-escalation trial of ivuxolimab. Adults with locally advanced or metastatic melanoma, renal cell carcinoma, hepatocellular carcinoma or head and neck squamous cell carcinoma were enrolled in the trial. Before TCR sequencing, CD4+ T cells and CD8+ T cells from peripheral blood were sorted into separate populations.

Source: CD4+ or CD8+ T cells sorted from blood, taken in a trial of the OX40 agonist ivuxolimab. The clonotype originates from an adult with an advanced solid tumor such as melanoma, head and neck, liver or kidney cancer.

The CDR3 amino acid sequence is: CASKPGLADFGTDTQYF. The DNA reads TGTGCCAGTAAACCGGGACTAGCAGACTTCGGCACAGATACGCAGTATTTT. The rearrangement combines TRBV19 with TRBJ2-3, with 9 bases aligning to TRBD2. Inclusive of the bounding cysteine and phenylalanine, the CDR3 is 17 residues long. Only CDR3 DNA is held: 51 bases, read in frame from base 1. CDR1 and CDR2 (LNHDA, SQIVND) derive from the germline V gene (reference sequence). V is trimmed back by 7 bases and J by 1 base, and the junction contains 12 bases that no gene match accounts for.